This is a list of T cell receptor beta chains from one sample in a study of cytomegalovirus exposure and HLA in healthy donors. The protocol was immunoSEQ multiplex PCR, while the TCRdb copy is restricted to in-frame clones and leaves out a portion. The sample carries about 100,000 clones, 77% recorded once. The specimen sequenced was PBMCs. The receptors here all came from a male donor in good health and CMV-seronegative. The CDR3 runs from the conserved cysteine through the conserved F or W. A D gene is named only where the DNA matches it firmly. The size entry is marked missing in some rows and otherwise reads once, few, many or a size class.

len	abundance	v_gene	d_gene	j_gene	CDR3aa	CDR3nt
16	.	TRBV7-2	TRBD2	TRBJ2-3	CASSSVSGRATDTQYF	TGTGCCAGCAGCTCCGTTAGCGGGAGAGCGACAGATACGCAGTATTTT
15	.	TRBV5-1	TRBD1	TRBJ1-2	CASSLTGTGNYGYTF	TGCGCCAGCAGCCTCACCGGGACAGGGAACTATGGCTACACCTTC
14	.	TRBV5-6	TRBD1	TRBJ1-2	CASSLDRGNYGYTF	TGTGCCAGCAGCTTGGACAGGGGAAACTATGGCTACACCTTC
14	.	TRBV30	TRBD1	TRBJ1-3	CAWSLDRAGNTIYF	TGTGCCTGGAGTCTGGACAGGGCTGGAAACACCATATATTTT
13	few	TRBV14	.	TRBJ1-1	CASSQTGGTEAFF	TGTGCCAGCAGCCAAACCGGCGGCACTGAAGCTTTCTTT
15	.	TRBV6-6	.	TRBJ1-5	CASRLQGSGNQPQHF	TGTGCCAGCAGACTCCAGGGAAGCGGCAATCAGCCCCAGCATTTT
10	once	TRBV30	.	TRBJ1-1	CAWTNTEAFF	TGTGCCTGGACTAACACTGAAGCTTTCTTT
13	once	TRBV18	TRBD1	TRBJ1-4	CASSPGTGEKLFF	TGTGCCAGCTCACCGGGGACAGGCGAAAAACTGTTTTTT
13	.	TRBV9	TRBD1	TRBJ1-2	CASSVDRGYGYTF	TGTGCCAGCAGCGTAGACAGGGGCTATGGCTACACCTTC
19	.	TRBV14	.	TRBJ2-3	CASSQGGWATPTSTDTQYF	TGTGCCAGCAGCCAAGGCGGGTGGGCCACCCCTACTAGCACAGATACGCAGTATTTT
15	.	TRBV6-1	.	TRBJ2-5	CASSARQLLRETQYF	TGTGCCAGCAGTGCCCGACAGTTATTGAGAGAGACCCAGTACTTC
14	.	TRBV18	.	TRBJ2-7	CASSPGLPDYEQYF	TGTGCCAGCTCACCGGGGCTCCCAGACTACGAGCAGTACTTC
14	.	TRBV28	.	TRBJ2-7	CASSPGTLPYEQYF	TGTGCCAGCAGTCCCGGGACTCTCCCCTACGAGCAGTACTTC
16	.	TRBV2	.	TRBJ1-1	CASSPDRPRKDTEAFF	TGTGCCAGCAGTCCAGACAGGCCTCGGAAGGACACTGAAGCTTTCTTT
14	.	TRBV9	TRBD2	TRBJ2-2	CASSDGTTTGELFF	TGTGCCAGCAGCGATGGGACTACCACCGGGGAGCTGTTTTTT
16	.	TRBV15	.	TRBJ1-3	CATSRERSSSGNTIYF	TGTGCCACCAGCAGAGAACGGTCGAGCTCTGGAAACACCATATATTTT
16	.	TRBV5-8	.	TRBJ1-3	CASSPDILSSGNTIYF	TGTGCCAGCAGCCCAGACATCCTGAGCTCTGGAAACACCATATATTTT
16	.	TRBV11-2	.	TRBJ1-1	CASSLAGGVRNTEAFF	TGTGCCAGCAGCTTAGCTGGGGGCGTACGGAACACTGAAGCTTTCTTT
14	.	TRBV28	.	TRBJ2-3	CASSFRGSGDTQYF	TGTGCCAGCAGTTTCCGGGGTTCCGGAGATACGCAGTATTTT
16	.	TRBV29-1	TRBD2	TRBJ2-3	CSVERASGMLADTQYF	TGCAGCGTTGAAAGGGCTAGCGGGATGCTGGCAGATACGCAGTATTTT
13	.	TRBV5-6	.	TRBJ2-5	CASNLDRGETQYF	TGTGCCAGCAACTTGGACCGGGGAGAGACCCAGTACTTC
14	.	TRBV5-6	.	TRBJ2-2	CASSLVQVDGELFF	TGTGCCAGCAGCTTGGTACAGGTTGACGGGGAGCTGTTTTTT
13	.	TRBV2	.	TRBJ2-3	CASRDRFTDTQYF	TGTGCCAGCAGGGACAGATTCACAGATACGCAGTATTTT
12	.	TRBV5-5	.	TRBJ1-1	CASSLFTGEAFF	TGTGCCAGCAGCTTGTTTACAGGTGAAGCTTTCTTT
13	once	TRBV7-2	TRBD2	TRBJ2-7	CATGPSGSYEQYF	TGTGCCACCGGCCCTAGCGGGAGCTACGAGCAGTACTTC
14	few	TRBV6-6	.	TRBJ1-6	CASSYSTENSPLHF	TGTGCCAGCAGTTACTCAACAGAAAATTCACCCCTCCACTTT
15	once	TRBV28	.	TRBJ1-3	CASSSLGEAGNTIYF	TGTGCCAGCAGTTCCTTAGGGGAGGCGGGAAACACCATATATTTT
17	.	TRBV25-1	TRBD1	TRBJ2-5	CASSVAGTGRERETQYF	TGTGCCAGCAGTGTCGCCGGGACAGGGAGGGAGCGGGAGACCCAGTACTTC
13	.	TRBV5-1	.	TRBJ2-5	CASKRDLQETQYF	TGCGCCAGCAAGAGGGACTTGCAAGAGACCCAGTACTTC
15	once	TRBV27	.	TRBJ2-1	CASSLSRGSYNEQFF	TGTGCCAGCAGTTTATCACGCGGTTCCTACAATGAGCAGTTCTTC
15	once	TRBV27	.	TRBJ1-2	CASSSHKLANYGYTF	TGTGCCAGCAGTTCACACAAACTAGCTAACTATGGCTACACCTTC
15	.	TRBV19	.	TRBJ1-4	CASIPGGATNEKLFF	TGTGCCAGTATCCCCGGAGGGGCAACTAATGAAAAACTGTTTTTT
14	.	TRBV19	.	TRBJ1-3	CASNFAGLGNTIYF	TGTGCCAGTAACTTCGCAGGGCTAGGAAACACCATATATTTT
14	.	TRBV27	.	TRBJ1-5	CASSLLGANQPQHF	TGTGCCAGCAGCCTTTTGGGGGCTAATCAGCCCCAGCATTTT
13	.	TRBV25-1	TRBD1	TRBJ1-4	CASNRGSREKLFF	TGTGCCAGCAACAGGGGGTCGCGGGAAAAACTGTTTTTT
18	.	TRBV4-2	TRBD2	TRBJ2-3	CASSQDRDSGRVTDTQYF	TGTGCCAGCAGCCAAGATAGAGATAGCGGGAGGGTCACAGATACGCAGTATTTT
15	.	TRBV6-5	TRBD1	TRBJ1-2	CASRLRRTGSGGYTF	TGTGCCAGCAGACTACGGAGGACAGGGTCTGGAGGCTACACCTTC
14	.	TRBV6-5	.	TRBJ2-2	CASSPSAEAGELFF	TGTGCCAGCAGTCCCTCGGCCGAGGCCGGGGAGCTGTTTTTT
14	.	TRBV2	TRBD1	TRBJ1-5	CASSGRTGSQPQHF	TGTGCCAGCAGTGGAAGGACAGGTAGTCAGCCCCAGCATTTT
11	few	TRBV6-6	.	TRBJ2-7	CASSYPSEQYF	TGTGCCAGCAGTTACCCGAGCGAGCAGTACTTC
15	.	TRBV7-3	.	TRBJ2-2	CASSSWDLNTGELFF	TGTGCCAGCAGCTCATGGGACTTAAACACCGGGGAGCTGTTTTTT
11	.	TRBV29-1	TRBD2	TRBJ2-4	CSALAGSTQYF	TGCAGCGCCTTAGCGGGATCCACTCAGTACTTC
15	once	TRBV6-4	.	TRBJ2-3	CASSRSTGTAVQQYF	TGTGCCAGCAGCAGAAGCACTGGGACTGCGGTACAGCAGTATTTT
14	.	TRBV7-6	TRBD2	TRBJ2-3	CASSSGLGPNTQYF	TGTGCCAGCAGCTCGGGACTAGGACCGAACACGCAGTATTTT
15	.	TRBV2	.	TRBJ2-7	CASSGQGGFSYEQYF	TGTGCCAGCAGTGGGCAGGGGGGTTTCTCCTACGAGCAGTACTTC
13	.	TRBV7-3	TRBD2	TRBJ2-7	CASPPGLDYEQYF	TGTGCCAGCCCGCCGGGACTAGACTACGAGCAGTACTTC
16	.	TRBV5-1	TRBD1	TRBJ2-7	CASSLDRDRGNYEQYF	TGCGCCAGCAGCTTGGACCGGGACAGGGGAAACTACGAGCAGTACTTC
11	.	TRBV7-8	.	TRBJ2-5	CASSGEETQYF	TGTGCCAGCTCGGGAGAAGAGACCCAGTACTTC
15	.	TRBV4-1	TRBD2	TRBJ2-7	CASSQGRGTPYEQYF	TGCGCCAGCAGCCAAGGGCGGGGGACCCCCTACGAGCAGTACTTC
14	.	TRBV4-1	.	TRBJ2-2	CASSAGENTGELFF	TGCGCCAGCAGCGCCGGGGAGAACACCGGGGAGCTGTTTTTT
15	.	TRBV6-1	.	TRBJ2-1	CASSGGLGSYNEQFF	TGTGCCAGCAGTGGTGGCCTAGGCTCCTACAATGAGCAGTTCTTC
13	.	TRBV29-1	TRBD2	TRBJ2-7	CSAELADPYEQYF	TGCAGCGCTGAACTAGCGGACCCCTACGAGCAGTACTTC
15	.	TRBV2	.	TRBJ1-4	CASSEGTATNEKLFF	TGTGCCAGCAGTGAAGGGACTGCAACTAATGAAAAACTGTTTTTT
17	few	TRBV6-1	.	TRBJ1-2	CASSESRDGQLIYGYTF	TGTGCCAGCAGTGAAAGTCGGGACGGACAGCTTATTTATGGCTACACCTTC
11	.	TRBV30	.	TRBJ2-2	CAWSVQGELFF	TGTGCCTGGAGTGTACAAGGGGAGCTGTTTTTT
15	.	TRBV6-1	TRBD2	TRBJ2-1	CASSEDAASGREQFF	TGTGCCAGCAGTGAAGACGCGGCTAGCGGGAGGGAGCAGTTCTTC
13	.	TRBV5-1	TRBD1	TRBJ1-1	CASSGQGRTEAFF	TGCGCCAGCAGCGGACAGGGAAGAACTGAAGCTTTCTTT